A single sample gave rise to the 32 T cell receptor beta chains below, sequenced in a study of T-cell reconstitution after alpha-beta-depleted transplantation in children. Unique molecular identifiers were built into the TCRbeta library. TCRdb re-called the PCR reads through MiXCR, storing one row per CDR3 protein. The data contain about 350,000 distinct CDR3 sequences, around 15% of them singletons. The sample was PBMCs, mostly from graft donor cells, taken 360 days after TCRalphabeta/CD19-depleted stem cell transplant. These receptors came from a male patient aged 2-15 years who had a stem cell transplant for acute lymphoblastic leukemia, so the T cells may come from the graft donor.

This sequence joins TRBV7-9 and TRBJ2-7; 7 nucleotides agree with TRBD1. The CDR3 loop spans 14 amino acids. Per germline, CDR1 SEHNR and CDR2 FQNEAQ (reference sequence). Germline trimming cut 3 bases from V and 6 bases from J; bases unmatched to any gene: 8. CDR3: CASSFSDRAGEQYF. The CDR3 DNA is TGTGCCAGCAGCTTTTCAGACAGGGCGGGCGAGCAGTACTTC.

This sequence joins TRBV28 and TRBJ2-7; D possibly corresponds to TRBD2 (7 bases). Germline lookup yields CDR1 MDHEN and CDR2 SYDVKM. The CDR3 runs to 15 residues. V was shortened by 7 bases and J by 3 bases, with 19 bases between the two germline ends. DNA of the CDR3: TGTGCCAGCATGGAAGTCCGGGGGGCGCACTACGAGCAGTACTTC. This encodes CASMEVRGAHYEQYF.

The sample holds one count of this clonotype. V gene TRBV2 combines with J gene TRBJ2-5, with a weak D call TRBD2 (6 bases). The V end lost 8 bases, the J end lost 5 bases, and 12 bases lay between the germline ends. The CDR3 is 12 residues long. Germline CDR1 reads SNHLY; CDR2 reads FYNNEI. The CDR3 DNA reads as TGTGCCAGCTCGGGACTGAGGGAGACCCAGTACTTC. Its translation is CASSGLRETQYF.

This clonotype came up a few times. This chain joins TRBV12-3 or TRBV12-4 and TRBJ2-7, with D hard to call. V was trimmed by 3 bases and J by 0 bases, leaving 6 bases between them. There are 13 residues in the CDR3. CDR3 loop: CASSFDFSYEQYF. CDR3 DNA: TGTGCCAGCAGTTTTGACTTCTCCTACGAGCAGTACTTC.

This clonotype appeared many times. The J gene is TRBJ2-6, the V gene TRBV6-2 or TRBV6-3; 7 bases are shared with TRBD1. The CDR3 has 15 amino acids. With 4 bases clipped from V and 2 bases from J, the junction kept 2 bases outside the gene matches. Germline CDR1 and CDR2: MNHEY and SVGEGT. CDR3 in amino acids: CASSSTGAGANVLTF. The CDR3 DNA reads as TGTGCCAGCAGTTCAACAGGGGCTGGGGCCAACGTCCTGACTTTC.

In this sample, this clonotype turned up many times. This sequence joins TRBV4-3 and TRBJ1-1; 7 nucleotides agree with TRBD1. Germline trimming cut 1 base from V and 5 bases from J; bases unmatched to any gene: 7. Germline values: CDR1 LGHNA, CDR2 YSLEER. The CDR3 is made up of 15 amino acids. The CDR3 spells CASSQVEGAGTEAFF. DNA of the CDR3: TGCGCCAGCAGCCAAGTGGAGGGGGCCGGGACTGAAGCTTTCTTT.

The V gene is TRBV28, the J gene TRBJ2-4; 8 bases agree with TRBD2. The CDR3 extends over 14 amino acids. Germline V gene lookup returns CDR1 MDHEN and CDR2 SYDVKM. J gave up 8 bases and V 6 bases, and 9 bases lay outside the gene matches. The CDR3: CASSSLGREDIQYF. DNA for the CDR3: TGTGCCAGCAGCTCCCTGGGGCGGGAGGACATTCAGTACTTC.

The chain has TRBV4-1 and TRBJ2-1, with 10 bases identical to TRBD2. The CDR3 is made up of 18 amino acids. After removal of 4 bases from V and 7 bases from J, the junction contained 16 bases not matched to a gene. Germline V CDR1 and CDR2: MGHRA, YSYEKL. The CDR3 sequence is CASSPGSGRGLATNEQFF. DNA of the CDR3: TGCGCCAGCAGCCCGGGGAGCGGGAGGGGCCTAGCCACGAATGAGCAGTTCTTC.

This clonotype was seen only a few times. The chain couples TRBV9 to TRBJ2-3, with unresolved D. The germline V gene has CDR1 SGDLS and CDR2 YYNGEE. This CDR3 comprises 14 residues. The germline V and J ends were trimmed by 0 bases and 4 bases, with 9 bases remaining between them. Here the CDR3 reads CASSVGGSSDTQYF. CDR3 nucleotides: TGTGCCAGCAGCGTAGGAGGTAGTTCAGATACGCAGTATTTT.

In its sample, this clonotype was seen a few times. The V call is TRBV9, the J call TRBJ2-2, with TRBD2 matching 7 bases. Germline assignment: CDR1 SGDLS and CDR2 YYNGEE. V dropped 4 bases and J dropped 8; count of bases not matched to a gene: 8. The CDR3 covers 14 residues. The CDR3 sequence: CASSPRTSPGELFF. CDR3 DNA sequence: TGTGCCAGCAGCCCGCGGACTAGTCCTGGGGAGCTGTTTTTT. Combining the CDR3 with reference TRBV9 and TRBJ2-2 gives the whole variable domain DSGVTQTPKHLITATGQRVTLRCSPRSGDLSVYWYQQSLDQGLQFLIQYYNGEERAKGNILERFSAQQFPDLHSELNLSSLELGDSALYFCASSPRTSPGELFFGEGSRLTVL.

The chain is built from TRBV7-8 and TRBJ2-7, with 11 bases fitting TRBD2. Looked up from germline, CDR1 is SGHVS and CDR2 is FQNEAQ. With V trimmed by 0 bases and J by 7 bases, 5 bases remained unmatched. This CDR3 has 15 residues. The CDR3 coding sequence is TGTGCCAGCAGCTTAGCGCTAGCGGGAGGCTGGGAGCAGTACTTC. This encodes CASSLALAGGWEQYF. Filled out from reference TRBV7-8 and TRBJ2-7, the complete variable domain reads GAGVSQSPRYKVAKRGQDVALRCDPISGHVSLFWYQQALGQGPEFLTYFQNEAQLDKSGLPSDRFFAERPEGSVSTLKIQRTQQEDSAVYLCASSLALAGGWEQYFGPGTRLTVT.

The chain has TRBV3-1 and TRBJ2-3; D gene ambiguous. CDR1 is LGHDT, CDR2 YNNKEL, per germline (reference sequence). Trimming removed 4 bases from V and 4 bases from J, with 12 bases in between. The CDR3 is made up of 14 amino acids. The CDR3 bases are TGTGCCAGCAGCCCCACCGTAGGGCCAGATACGCAGTATTTT. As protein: CASSPTVGPDTQYF.

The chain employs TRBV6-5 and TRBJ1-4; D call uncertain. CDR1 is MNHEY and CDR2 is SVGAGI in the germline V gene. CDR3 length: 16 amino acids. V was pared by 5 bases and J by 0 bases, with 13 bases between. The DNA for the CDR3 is TGTGCCAGCAGTCCCCCCGGGCCGCCAACTAATGAAAAACTGTTTTTT. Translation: CASSPPGPPTNEKLFF.

This CDR3 is CASSYEASGSSDTQYF. The CDR3 coding sequence is TGTGCCAGCAGTTATGAGGCTAGCGGGAGCTCAGATACGCAGTATTTT. J is TRBJ2-3 and V is TRBV6-5; the match to TRBD2 covers 10 bases. J lost 4 bases, V lost 3 bases, and 7 bases had no gene match. Germline values: CDR1 MNHEY, CDR2 SVGAGI. CDR3 length equals 16 residues.

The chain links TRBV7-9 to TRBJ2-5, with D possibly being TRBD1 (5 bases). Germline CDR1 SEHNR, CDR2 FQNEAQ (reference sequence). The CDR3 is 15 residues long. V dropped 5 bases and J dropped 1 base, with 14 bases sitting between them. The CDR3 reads CASSGNNRFQETQYF. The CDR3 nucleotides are TGTGCCAGCAGCGGAAATAACAGGTTCCAAGAGACCCAGTACTTC. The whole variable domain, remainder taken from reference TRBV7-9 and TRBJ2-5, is DTGVSQNPRHKITKRGQNVTFRCDPISEHNRLYWYRQTLGQGPEFLTYFQNEAQLEKSRLLSDRFSAERPKGSFSTLEIQRTEQGDSAMYLCASSGNNRFQETQYFGPGTRLLVL.

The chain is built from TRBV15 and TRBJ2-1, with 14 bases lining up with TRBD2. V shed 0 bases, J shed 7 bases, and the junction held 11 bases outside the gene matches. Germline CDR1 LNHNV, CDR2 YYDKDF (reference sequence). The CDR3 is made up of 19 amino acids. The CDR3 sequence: CATSREGTWTSGRKNEQFF. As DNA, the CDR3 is TGTGCCACCAGCAGAGAGGGGACGTGGACTAGCGGGAGGAAGAATGAGCAGTTCTTC.

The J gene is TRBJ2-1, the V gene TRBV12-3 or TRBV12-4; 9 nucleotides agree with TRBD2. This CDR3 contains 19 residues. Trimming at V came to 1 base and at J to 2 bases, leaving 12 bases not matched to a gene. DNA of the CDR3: TGTGCCAGCAGTTTAGTGAGGGGATTAGCGGGAGTCACCTACAATGAGCAGTTCTTC. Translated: CASSLVRGLAGVTYNEQFF.

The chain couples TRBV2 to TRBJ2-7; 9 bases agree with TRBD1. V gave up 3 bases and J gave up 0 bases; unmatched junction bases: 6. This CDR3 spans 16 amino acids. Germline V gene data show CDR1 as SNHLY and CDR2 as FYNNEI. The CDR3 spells CASSDDGQGFSYEQYF. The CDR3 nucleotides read TGTGCCAGCAGTGACGACGGACAGGGGTTCTCCTACGAGCAGTACTTC.

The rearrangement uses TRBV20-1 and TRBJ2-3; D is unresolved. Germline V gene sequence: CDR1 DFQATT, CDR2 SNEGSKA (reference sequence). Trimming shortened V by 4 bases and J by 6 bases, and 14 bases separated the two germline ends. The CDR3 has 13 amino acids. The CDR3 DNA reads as TGCAGTGCTACCCCTACCGTCGGGGATACGCAGTATTTT. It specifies CSATPTVGDTQYF.

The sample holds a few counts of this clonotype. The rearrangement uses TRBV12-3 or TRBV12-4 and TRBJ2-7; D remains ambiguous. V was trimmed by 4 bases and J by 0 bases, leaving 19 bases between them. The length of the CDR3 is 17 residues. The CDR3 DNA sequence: TGTGCCAGCAGTTACCGCCGGACCGGGCCTAGCTCCTACGAGCAGTACTTC. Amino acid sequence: CASSYRRTGPSSYEQYF.

Written as DNA, the CDR3 is TGCAGCGTCCTAAGACTAGCGGGAGTAGGGGGTACGCAGTATTTT. It yields the protein CSVLRLAGVGGTQYF. The rearrangement uses TRBV29-1 and TRBJ2-3; 12 bases match TRBD2. There are 15 residues in the CDR3. Trimming took 6 bases from V and 8 from J; bases not matched to a gene: 12. Germline V gene lookup returns CDR1 SQVTM and CDR2 ANQGSEA.

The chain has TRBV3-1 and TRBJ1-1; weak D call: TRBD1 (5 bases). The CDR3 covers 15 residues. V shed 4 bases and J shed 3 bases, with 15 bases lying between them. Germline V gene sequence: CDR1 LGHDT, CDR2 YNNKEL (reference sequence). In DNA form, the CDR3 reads TGTGCCAGCAGCCTCTTGACGCGGGGGGACACTGAAGCTTTCTTT. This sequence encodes CASSLLTRGDTEAFF.

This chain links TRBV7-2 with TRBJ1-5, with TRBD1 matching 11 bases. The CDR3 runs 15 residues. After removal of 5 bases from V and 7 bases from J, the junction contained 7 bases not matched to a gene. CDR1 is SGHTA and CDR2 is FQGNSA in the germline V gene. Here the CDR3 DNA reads TGTGCCAGCAGCATAAGGACAGGGGGCGGGCAGCCCCAGCATTTT. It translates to CASSIRTGGGQPQHF. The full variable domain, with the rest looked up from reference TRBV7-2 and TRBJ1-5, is GAGVSQSPSNKVTEKGKDVELRCDPISGHTALYWYRQSLGQGLEFLIYFQGNSAPDKSGLPSDRFSAERTGGSVSTLTIQRTQQEDSAVYLCASSIRTGGGQPQHFGDGTRLSIL.

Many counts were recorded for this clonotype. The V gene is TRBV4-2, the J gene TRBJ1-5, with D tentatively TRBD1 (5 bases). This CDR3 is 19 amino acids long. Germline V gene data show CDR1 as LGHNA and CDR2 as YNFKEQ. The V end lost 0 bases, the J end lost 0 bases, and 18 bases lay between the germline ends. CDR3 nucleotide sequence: TGTGCCAGCAGCCAAGACTGGGAACTGGGGGTTTATAGCAATCAGCCCCAGCATTTT. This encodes CASSQDWELGVYSNQPQHF.

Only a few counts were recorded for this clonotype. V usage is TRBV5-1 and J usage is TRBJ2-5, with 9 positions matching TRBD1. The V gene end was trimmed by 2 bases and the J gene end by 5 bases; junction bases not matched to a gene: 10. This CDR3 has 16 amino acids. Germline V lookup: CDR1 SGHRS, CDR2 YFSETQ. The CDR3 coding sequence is TGCGCCAGCAGCTTAGGAGGACAGGGGATTAGTGAGACCCAGTACTTC. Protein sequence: CASSLGGQGISETQYF.

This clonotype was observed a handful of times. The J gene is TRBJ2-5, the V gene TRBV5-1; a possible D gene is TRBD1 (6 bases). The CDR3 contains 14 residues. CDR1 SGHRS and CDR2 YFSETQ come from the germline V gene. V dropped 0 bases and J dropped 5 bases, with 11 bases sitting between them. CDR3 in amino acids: CASSLVGAEETQYF. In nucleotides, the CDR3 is TGCGCCAGCAGCTTGGTGGGGGCGGAGGAGACCCAGTACTTC.

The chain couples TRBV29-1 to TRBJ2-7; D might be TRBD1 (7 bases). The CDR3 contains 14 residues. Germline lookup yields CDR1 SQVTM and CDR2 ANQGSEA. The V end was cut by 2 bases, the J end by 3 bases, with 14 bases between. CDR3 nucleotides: TGCAGCGTTGAAATCCCAGGGGGGCTCTACGAGCAGTACTTC. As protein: CSVEIPGGLYEQYF.

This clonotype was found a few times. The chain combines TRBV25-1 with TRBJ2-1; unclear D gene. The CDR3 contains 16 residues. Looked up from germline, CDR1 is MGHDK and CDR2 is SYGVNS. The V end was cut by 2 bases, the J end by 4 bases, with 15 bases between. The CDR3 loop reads CASSETTVDEYNEQFF. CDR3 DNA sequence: TGTGCCAGCAGTGAAACTACGGTTGACGAGTACAATGAGCAGTTCTTC.

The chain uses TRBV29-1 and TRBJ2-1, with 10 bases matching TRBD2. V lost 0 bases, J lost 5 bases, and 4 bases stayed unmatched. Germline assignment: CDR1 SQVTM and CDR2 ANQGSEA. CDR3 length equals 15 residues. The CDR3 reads CSVEEGTSVDNEQFF. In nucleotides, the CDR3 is TGCAGCGTTGAAGAGGGGACTAGCGTTGACAATGAGCAGTTCTTC.

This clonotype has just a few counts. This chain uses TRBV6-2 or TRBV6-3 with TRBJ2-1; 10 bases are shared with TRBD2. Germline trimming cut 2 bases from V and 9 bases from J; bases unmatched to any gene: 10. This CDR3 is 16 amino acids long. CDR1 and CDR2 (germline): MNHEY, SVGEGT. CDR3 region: CASSYPAPSGSLEQFF. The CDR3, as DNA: TGTGCCAGCAGTTACCCGGCCCCTAGCGGGAGTCTTGAGCAGTTCTTC.

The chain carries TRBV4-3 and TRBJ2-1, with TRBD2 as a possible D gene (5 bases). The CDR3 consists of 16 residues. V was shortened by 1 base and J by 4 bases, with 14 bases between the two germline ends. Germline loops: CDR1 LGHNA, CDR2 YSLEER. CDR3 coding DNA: TGCGCCAGCAGCCAAGGAAGCGGAGCCCTTTACAATGAGCAGTTCTTC. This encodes CASSQGSGALYNEQFF.

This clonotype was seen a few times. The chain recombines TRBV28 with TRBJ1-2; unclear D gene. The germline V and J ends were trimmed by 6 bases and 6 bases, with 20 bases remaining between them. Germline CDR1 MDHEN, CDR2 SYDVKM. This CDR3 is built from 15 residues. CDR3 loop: CASRPGGVGRDGYTF. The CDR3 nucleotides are TGTGCCAGCAGACCCGGCGGGGTAGGGAGAGATGGCTACACCTTC.